Listed here are 9 T cell receptor beta chains from one sample, sequenced in a study of blood T cell repertoires in COVID-19. The assay was immunoSEQ multiplex PCR, and TCRdb's table has in-frame clones only and misses some. The sample records 88,000 or so clones, around 88% being singletons. Sequencing was performed on PBMCs or T cells enriched from blood (not recorded which). Receptors were obtained from a woman aged 45 to 65 with acute COVID-19.

This clone turned up a few times. The chain carries TRBV2 and TRBJ1-1, with 7 positions matching TRBD1. After removal of 3 bases from V and 5 bases from J, the junction contained 3 bases not matched to a gene. This CDR3 is 13 amino acids long. The germline gives CDR1 SNHLY, CDR2 FYNNEI. The CDR3 loop is CASSEETGTEAFF. In DNA, the CDR3 is TGTGCCAGCAGTGAGGAGACAGGGACTGAAGCTTTCTTT.

The gene calls are TRBV30 and TRBJ1-1; tentative D call: TRBD1 (5 bases). The V and J ends lost 7 bases and 5 bases respectively, with 23 bases between them. The length of the CDR3 is 15 residues. The germline gives CDR1 GTSNPN, CDR2 SVGIG (reference sequence). CDR3 sequence (DNA): TGTGCCTCGAGGACCTGGGGGGGGACGCGGACTGAAGCTTTCTTT. Translation: CASRTWGGTRTEAFF.

The gene calls are TRBV28 and TRBJ1-1, with D possibly matching TRBD1 (5 bases). Trimming left V 5 bases short and J 0 bases short, with 13 bases between. In germline, CDR1 is MDHEN, CDR2 SYDVKM. The CDR3 totals 15 residues. In DNA form, the CDR3 reads TGTGCCAGCAGTCCAATCAGGGCTATGAACACTGAAGCTTTCTTT. It codes for CASSPIRAMNTEAFF.

DNA of the CDR3: TGTGCTAGTGGTTTGGAACCAGGTAACGAGCAGTACTTC. As protein: CASGLEPGNEQYF. J is TRBJ2-7 and V is TRBV12-5; D gene ambiguous. This CDR3 has 13 residues. Germline V gene lookup returns CDR1 LGHNT and CDR2 FRNRAP. V shed 1 base and J shed 5 bases, with 9 bases lying between them.

The V and J genes are TRBV5-1 and TRBJ2-3; 8 bases are shared with TRBD2. With V trimmed by 1 base and J by 3 bases, 4 bases remained unmatched. The CDR3 covers 15 residues. Germline CDR1 reads SGHRS; CDR2 reads YFSETQ. CDR3 loop: CASSLSGGPTDTQYF. The DNA for the CDR3 is TGCGCCAGCAGCTTGTCGGGAGGGCCTACAGATACGCAGTATTTT.

The chain is built from TRBV6-5 and TRBJ1-1; possible D gene TRBD1, 5 bases. Trimming cost V 2 bases and J 7 bases, with 8 bases left between them. The germline gives CDR1 MNHEY, CDR2 SVGAGI. The CDR3 is made up of 12 amino acids. CDR3 sequence: CASSYEGVEAFF. In nucleotides, the CDR3 is TGTGCCAGCAGTTACGAAGGGGTTGAAGCTTTCTTT.

This sequence joins TRBV12-3 or TRBV12-4 and TRBJ1-5; 7 bases agree with TRBD1. The CDR3 spans 13 residues. J was trimmed by 4 bases and V by 7 bases; bases with no gene match: 4. The CDR3 DNA reads TGTGCCAGCACCGGGACAGCAAATCAGCCCCAGCATTTT. Translating gives CASTGTANQPQHF.

The chain has TRBV2 and TRBJ1-1, with D perhaps matching TRBD1 (6 bases). Germline-derived CDR1 and CDR2 are SNHLY and FYNNEI. The CDR3 has 14 residues. V was pared by 6 bases and J by 7 bases, with 18 bases between. CDR3 DNA: TGTGCCAGCAGCCGAGGGCAGGGGTGGGGTGAAGCTTTCTTT. Translating it yields CASSRGQGWGEAFF.

The rearrangement joins TRBV12-3 or TRBV12-4 to TRBJ1-5, with no clear D. This CDR3 contains 13 residues. V lost 2 bases and J 0 bases, leaving 2 bases between the germline ends. CDR3 nucleotide sequence: TGTGCCAGCAGTTTATATAGCAATCAGCCCCAGCATTTT. Amino acid sequence: CASSLYSNQPQHF.